This TCR beta chain was identified in a study of regulatory T cells in long-lasting Graves disease. Looking at the study overall: More than 5 years of antithyroid drugs with positive TSH receptor antibodies defined persistent Graves' disease.

Arm-PCR of CDR3 regions and iRepertoire HTBI primers were used to build TCR beta libraries. TCRdb itself ran the multiplex PCR reads through MiXCR, one entry per CDR3 protein. The top ten clones hold roughly 29% of a sample with 300,000 or so distinct CDR3 sequences, 15% to 20% of them seen once. Time point specified: persistent/refractory GD, antithyroid drugs over 5 years with positive TRAb. Extracted RNA from PBMCs served as the source of the TCR library. Into tubes containing EDTA, approximately 8.5 milliliters of peripheral blood were drawn. Study results and caveats: The TCR repertoire of persistent Graves' patients was less diverse than that of newly diagnosed ones.

This clonotype was seen only a few times. What it recognizes is unknown. With 1 base removed from V and 3 bases from J, the gap between germline ends came to 19 bases. The CDR3 is 18 residues long. Germline values: CDR1 LGHDT, CDR2 YNNKEL (reference sequence). This clonotype was obtained from a female donor with Graves disease. The V and J genes are TRBV3-1 and TRBJ2-4; TRBD2 is a possible D gene (6 bases). The sample here was peripheral blood mononuclear cells (PBMCs), taken when the disease was refractory, from a patient treated with antithyroid drugs. The DNA of the CDR3 is TGTGCCAGCAGCCAAGGTAGTGGCGGGGAGTTGGGCAAAAACATTCAGTACTTC. Translating it yields CASSQGSGGELGKNIQYF.